This is a list of T cell receptor beta chains from one sample in a study of cytomegalovirus exposure and HLA in healthy donors. Here immunoSEQ multiplex PCR was the method, and the copy in TCRdb shows in-frame clones only, minus some. The sample comprises 140,000 to 150,000 clones, roughly 80% of which are singletons, and less than 3.5% rests with the top ten. Sequenced material: PBMCs. These receptors originate from a woman younger than 45 in good health and CMV-seronegative. The CDR3 runs from the conserved cysteine through the conserved F or W. A D gene is named only where the DNA matches it firmly. Clone size is shown for a subset of rows, as once, few, many or a class of expanded clone.

clone_size j_call d_call v_call cdr3_aa cdr3_nt
NA TRBJ1-1 TRBD1 TRBV11-3 CASSFTFRQGPNTEAFF TGTGCCAGCAGCTTCACCTTTAGACAGGGTCCGAACACTGAAGCTTTCTTT
NA TRBJ2-5 TRBD1 TRBV7-8 CASSLGTGGKSRETQYF TGTGCCAGCAGCTTGGGGACAGGGGGCAAGAGCAGGGAGACCCAGTACTTC
NA TRBJ1-1 NA TRBV6-1 CASSMGALSKAFF TGTGCCAGCAGCATGGGCGCGCTCTCCAAGGCTTTCTTT
NA TRBJ2-7 TRBD1 TRBV29-1 CSALRGTGMYEQYF TGCAGCGCCCTAAGGGGGACAGGGATGTACGAGCAGTACTTC
once TRBJ2-5 NA TRBV23-1 CASSRYRDAEETQYF TGCGCCAGCAGTCGATACAGGGACGCGGAGGAGACCCAGTACTTC
NA TRBJ1-2 NA TRBV11-2 CASSLDGLYGYTF TGTGCCAGCAGCTTAGATGGCCTCTATGGCTACACCTTC
once TRBJ1-3 NA TRBV30 CAWGEGRGFSIYF TGTGCCTGGGGAGAAGGAAGGGGGTTTTCCATATATTTT
NA TRBJ1-4 NA TRBV6-5 CASRRGEATNEKLFF TGTGCCAGCAGACGCGGGGAAGCAACTAATGAAAAACTGTTTTTT
NA TRBJ2-2 TRBD1 TRBV7-9 CASSEGASSTGELFF TGTGCCAGCAGTGAGGGGGCGTCTAGCACCGGGGAGCTGTTTTTT
NA TRBJ2-7 TRBD1 TRBV28 CASSSTGVSYEQYF TGTGCCAGCAGTTCGACAGGGGTCTCCTACGAGCAGTACTTC
NA TRBJ2-5 NA TRBV21-1 CASSKDGGQETQYF TGTGCCAGCAGCAAAGACGGGGGTCAAGAGACCCAGTACTTC
NA TRBJ2-1 TRBD2 TRBV5-1 CASSSRGGNYNEQFF TGCGCCAGCTCATCCCGGGGGGGGAACTACAATGAGCAGTTCTTC
NA TRBJ2-1 TRBD2 TRBV11-2 CASSVGGAGGLGEQFF TGTGCCAGCAGCGTGGGGGGGGCGGGGGGCCTCGGTGAGCAGTTCTTC
NA TRBJ2-1 TRBD2 TRBV5-1 CASSVGTSGNNEQFF TGCGCCAGCAGCGTCGGGACTAGCGGGAACAATGAGCAGTTCTTC
NA TRBJ2-1 NA TRBV2 CASSEAGRHEQFF TGTGCCAGCAGTGAAGCGGGGCGCCATGAGCAGTTCTTC
NA TRBJ2-5 TRBD1 TRBV5-1 CASSSRQQGQETQYF TGCGCCAGCAGCTCCAGGCAACAGGGGCAAGAGACCCAGTACTTC
NA TRBJ1-2 TRBD1 TRBV18 CASSSLPTGESYGYTF TGTGCCAGCTCATCCCTACCGACAGGGGAGAGCTATGGCTACACCTTC
few TRBJ1-5 NA TRBV4-3 CASSREGGGQPQHF TGCGCCAGCAGCCGGGAGGGTGGAGGACAGCCCCAGCATTTT
NA TRBJ1-2 NA TRBV28 CASSWDPGGYGYTF TGTGCCAGCAGTTGGGACCCCGGAGGGTATGGCTACACCTTC
NA TRBJ2-2 NA TRBV7-2 CASSRGRNGELFF TGTGCCAGCAGCCGCGGGCGGAACGGGGAGCTGTTTTTT
NA TRBJ2-7 TRBD2 TRBV2 CASTPVGLAYEQYF TGTGCCAGCACCCCCGTGGGACTAGCTTACGAGCAGTACTTC
NA TRBJ1-5 NA TRBV13 CASSLGRVSNQPQHF TGTGCCAGCAGCTTAGGCAGGGTTAGCAATCAGCCCCAGCATTTT
NA TRBJ2-1 TRBD2 TRBV13 CASSSTSGSDEQFF TGTGCCAGCAGCTCGACTAGCGGGAGTGATGAGCAGTTCTTC
NA TRBJ1-2 NA TRBV7-2 CASSSPGGPGYTF TGTGCCAGCAGCTCCCCCGGGGGGCCTGGCTACACCTTC
NA TRBJ2-5 TRBD2 TRBV29-1 CSVKGLYAGVGEQYF TGCAGCGTAAAAGGCCTCTACGCGGGGGTGGGGGAGCAGTACTTC
NA TRBJ2-5 NA TRBV7-9 CASSSKVGAEETQYF TGTGCCAGCAGCTCCAAGGTGGGGGCGGAAGAGACCCAGTACTTC
NA TRBJ2-5 NA TRBV7-9 CASSRRKEPRQYF TGTGCCAGCAGCCGCCGAAAGGAGCCTAGACAGTACTTC
NA TRBJ2-7 TRBD1 TRBV5-6 CASSPPGGRYEQYF TGTGCCAGCAGCCCTCCAGGGGGCAGGTACGAGCAGTACTTC
NA TRBJ2-3 NA TRBV5-1 CASSGGNGRGTDTQYF TGCGCCAGCAGCGGAGGTAACGGGAGAGGTACAGATACGCAGTATTTT
NA TRBJ2-7 NA TRBV7-9 CASSQVNEQYF TGTGCCAGCAGCCAGGTTAACGAGCAGTACTTC
NA TRBJ1-1 TRBD1 TRBV19 CASRETGGANTEAFF TGTGCCAGTAGGGAGACAGGGGGCGCGAACACTGAAGCTTTCTTT
NA TRBJ2-1 NA TRBV5-1 CASSLEAGKLFF TGCGCCAGCAGCTTGGAGGCAGGTAAATTGTTCTTC
NA TRBJ2-3 NA TRBV7-3 CASSIQHSTDTQYF TGTGCCAGCAGCATTCAACATAGCACAGATACGCAGTATTTT
few TRBJ2-3 TRBD1 TRBV25-1 CASSELTGVTDTQYF TGTGCCAGCAGTGAATTAACAGGGGTCACAGATACGCAGTATTTT
NA TRBJ1-2 TRBD1 TRBV5-1 CASSLRDRGAYGYTF TGCGCCAGCAGCTTGAGAGACAGGGGAGCCTATGGCTACACCTTC
NA TRBJ2-7 TRBD2 TRBV5-5 CASSSGLAGVGEQYF TGTGCCAGCAGCTCCGGACTAGCGGGAGTTGGTGAGCAGTACTTC
once TRBJ2-3 TRBD2 TRBV5-3 CARSLPSGGAGDTQYF TGTGCCAGAAGCTTGCCTAGCGGGGGGGCGGGAGATACGCAGTATTTT
NA TRBJ2-1 TRBD2 TRBV5-1 CASSLELAWNEQFF TGCGCCAGCAGCTTGGAACTAGCGTGGAATGAGCAGTTCTTC
NA TRBJ2-5 TRBD2 TRBV14 CASSPSLARKTQYF TGTGCCAGCAGCCCCTCACTAGCGAGAAAGACCCAGTACTTC
NA TRBJ1-1 TRBD1 TRBV7-6 CASSLGRQGVTEAFF TGTGCCAGCAGCTTAGGCAGACAGGGAGTAACTGAAGCTTTCTTT
NA TRBJ2-1 TRBD2 TRBV5-1 CASSMRTSGSHEQFF TGCGCCAGCAGCATGAGGACTAGCGGGAGCCATGAGCAGTTCTTC
few TRBJ1-1 NA TRBV5-1 CASSLAAGMNTEAFF TGCGCCAGCAGCTTGGCCGCAGGCATGAACACTGAAGCTTTCTTT
NA TRBJ1-6 TRBD1 TRBV12-5 CASGRQGKNSPLHF TGTGCTAGTGGTCGACAGGGAAAAAATTCACCCCTCCACTTT
once TRBJ1-4 NA TRBV27 CASSSRGFTNEKLFF TGTGCCAGCAGTTCCAGGGGTTTCACTAATGAAAAACTGTTTTTT
NA TRBJ2-7 TRBD2 TRBV5-1 CASSLIPSGEGLEQYF TGCGCCAGCAGCTTGATTCCCAGCGGGGAGGGCCTCGAGCAGTACTTC
NA TRBJ1-3 NA TRBV28 CASIHASSGNTIYF TGTGCCAGCATCCACGCCAGCTCTGGAAACACCATATATTTT
NA TRBJ2-7 NA TRBV27 CASSWTGTTYEQYF TGTGCCAGCAGTTGGACCGGGACAACCTACGAGCAGTACTTC
NA TRBJ2-5 NA TRBV6-1 CASSESRETETQYF TGTGCCAGCAGTGAATCGCGGGAAACGGAGACCCAGTACTTC
NA TRBJ2-3 NA TRBV30 CAVQGGTDTQYF TGTGCCGTGCAGGGGGGAACAGATACGCAGTATTTT
NA TRBJ2-2 NA TRBV7-2 CATQHSGGRGELFF TGTGCCACCCAGCATAGTGGGGGGAGGGGGGAGCTGTTTTTT
few TRBJ1-2 NA TRBV14 CASSQAPYGYTF TGTGCCAGCAGCCAAGCTCCCTATGGCTACACCTTC
NA TRBJ1-1 NA TRBV20-1 CSALRNTEAFF TGCAGTGCTTTGAGGAACACTGAAGCTTTCTTT
NA TRBJ1-6 TRBD1 TRBV5-5 CASSLTGGAYNSPLHF TGTGCCAGCAGCCTGACAGGGGGGGCCTATAATTCACCCCTCCACTTT